These 5 T cell receptor beta chains were sequenced from one sample in a study of PD-L1 blockade in urothelial cancer (dated 2017 in TCRdb). The library was produced with the immunoSEQ multiplex PCR assay. The source is immuneACCESS, and TCRdb retained only in-frame sequences with V and J called. Part of the clones is not carried over; for the studies checked, unresolved V genes explain less than half of this, and the remainder is unexplained. Recorded for this sample are tens of thousands of clones; 85% to 90% of them occurred a single time. Jointly, the top ten make up around 1.5% of the sample. The label giving this sample's time point can be read as: pretreatment peripheral blood. Sequenced material: PBMCs, taken around atezolizumab (anti-PD-L1) treatment. These receptors were collected from a man in his sixties with urothelial cancer.

V usage is TRBV2 and J usage is TRBJ1-1; tentative D call: TRBD1 (5 bases). Germline V gives CDR1 SNHLY, CDR2 FYNNEI. V was cut by 6 bases and J by 0 bases, with 14 bases left in between. There are 15 residues in the CDR3. The CDR3 coding sequence is TGTGCCAGCAGGGACACGGCCCGCATGAACACTGAAGCTTTCTTT. Translation gives CASRDTARMNTEAFF. Full variable domain (missing parts from reference TRBV2 and TRBJ1-1): EPEVTQTPSHQVTQMGQEVILRCVPISNHLYFYWYRQILGQKVEFLVSFYNNEISEKSEIFDDQFSVERPDGSNFTLKIRSTKLEDSAMYFCASRDTARMNTEAFFGQGTRLTVV.

V usage is TRBV9 and J usage is TRBJ2-3; the D is unclear. Germline assignment: CDR1 SGDLS and CDR2 YYNGEE. Trimming cost V 0 bases and J 5 bases, with 7 bases left between them. The CDR3 length is 13 residues. The CDR3 spells CASSVESGDTQYF. CDR3 DNA: TGTGCCAGCAGCGTAGAATCGGGAGATACGCAGTATTTT.

The V gene is TRBV28, the J gene TRBJ1-2; 7 bases align to TRBD1. V lost 4 bases and J lost 7; bases outside the gene matches: 15. The CDR3 totals 16 residues. CDR1 and CDR2 from the germline V gene are MDHEN and SYDVKM. CDR3 nucleotide sequence: TGTGCCAGCAGTTCGGAGGGGGCAGGGGCATTTAGTGGCTACACCTTC. Protein sequence: CASSSEGAGAFSGYTF.

The V gene is TRBV2, the J gene TRBJ2-3, with 9 bases lining up with TRBD2. V gave up 7 bases and J gave up 2 bases; unmatched junction bases: 10. CDR1 and CDR2 (germline): SNHLY, FYNNEI. This CDR3 is 16 amino acids long. The CDR3 is CASNTIAGAVTDTQYF. The CDR3 DNA sequence: TGTGCCAGCAACACTATAGCGGGGGCCGTCACAGATACGCAGTATTTT.

The genes are TRBV7-8 and TRBJ1-3, with a weak D call TRBD1 (6 bases). The CDR3 is 16 amino acids. The germline CDR1 and CDR2 sequences are SGHVS and FQNEAQ. V gave up 5 bases and J gave up 0 bases, with 14 bases separating them. The CDR3 nucleotides are TGTGCCAGCAGCCCAAGGACAGTCACCTCTGGAAACACCATATATTTT. It encodes CASSPRTVTSGNTIYF.